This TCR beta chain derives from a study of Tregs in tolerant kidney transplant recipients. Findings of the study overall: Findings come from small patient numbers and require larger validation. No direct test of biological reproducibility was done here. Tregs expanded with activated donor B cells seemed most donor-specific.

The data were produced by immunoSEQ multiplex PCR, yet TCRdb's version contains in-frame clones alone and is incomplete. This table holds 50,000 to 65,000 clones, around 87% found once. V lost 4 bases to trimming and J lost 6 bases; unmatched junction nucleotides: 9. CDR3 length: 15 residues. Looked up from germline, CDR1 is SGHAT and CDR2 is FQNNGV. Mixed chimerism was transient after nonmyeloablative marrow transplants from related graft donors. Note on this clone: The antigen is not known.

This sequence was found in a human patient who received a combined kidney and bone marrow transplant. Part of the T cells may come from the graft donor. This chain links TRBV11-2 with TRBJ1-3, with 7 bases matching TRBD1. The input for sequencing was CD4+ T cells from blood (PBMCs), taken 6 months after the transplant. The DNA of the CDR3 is TGTGCCAGCAGCTGGACCGGGACAGCTGAAAACACCATATATTTT. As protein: CASSWTGTAENTIYF.